These 15 T cell receptor beta chains came from one sample sequenced in a study of OX40 agonist ivuxolimab in advanced cancers. The method was immunoSEQ multiplex PCR; TCRdb's version includes in-frame clones alone and lacks a portion of them. The table records roughly 55,000 clones, 86% of them present only once. The sequencing used CD4+ or CD8+ T cells sorted from blood, collected in a trial of the OX40 agonist ivuxolimab. The receptors derive from an adult with an advanced solid tumor such as melanoma, head and neck, liver or kidney cancer.

This chain connects TRBV9 to TRBJ1-2, with a possible D match to TRBD1 (6 bases). The CDR3 has 15 amino acids. The germline V and J ends were trimmed by 3 bases and 6 bases, with 18 bases remaining between them. Germline V CDR1 and CDR2: SGDLS, YYNGEE. CDR3 loop: CASSGLGGRGDGYTF. CDR3 DNA sequence: TGTGCCAGCAGCGGGCTTGGGGGCAGAGGAGATGGCTACACCTTC. Full variable domain (missing parts from reference TRBV9 and TRBJ1-2): DSGVTQTPKHLITATGQRVTLRCSPRSGDLSVYWYQQSLDQGLQFLIQYYNGEERAKGNILERFSAQQFPDLHSELNLSSLELGDSALYFCASSGLGGRGDGYTFGSGTRLTVV.

The chain recombines TRBV11-2 with TRBJ2-7; no firm D call. V was shortened by 1 base and J by 6 bases, with 7 bases between the two germline ends. The CDR3 has 12 residues. From germline, CDR1 is SGHAT and CDR2 FQNNGV. CDR3 sequence reads: CASSLGGPEQYF. CDR3 nucleotides: TGTGCCAGCAGCTTAGGAGGCCCCGAGCAGTACTTC.

The V and J genes are TRBV11-2 and TRBJ2-5; 7 bases align to TRBD1. CDR1 SGHAT and CDR2 FQNNGV come from the germline V gene. J lost 5 bases, V lost 5 bases, and 14 bases had no gene match. There are 16 residues in the CDR3. CDR3 DNA sequence: TGTGCCAGCAGCGTTAGGACAGGACAGTTGAAGGAGACCCAGTACTTC. Amino acids: CASSVRTGQLKETQYF.

This clone appeared a single time. The J gene is TRBJ2-1, the V gene TRBV15; a possible D gene is TRBD2 (6 bases). The CDR3 covers 14 residues. Trimming took off 5 bases at V and 8 bases at J, with 16 bases between the two ends. From germline, CDR1 is LNHNV and CDR2 YYDKDF (reference sequence). This chain's CDR3 is CATSSGRPPDEQFF. CDR3 nucleotide sequence: TGTGCCACCAGCTCGGGGAGGCCTCCCGATGAGCAGTTCTTC.

V usage is TRBV20-1 and J usage is TRBJ2-4; no clear D gene. V gave up 6 bases and J gave up 11 bases, with 14 bases separating them. Looked up from germline, CDR1 is DFQATT and CDR2 is SNEGSKA (reference sequence). This CDR3 is 11 amino acids long. Written as DNA, the CDR3 is TGCAGTGCATCGTGGGTCGGGTTTCAGTACTTC. Its protein product is CSASWVGFQYF.

This clone was found a few times. The chain has TRBV15 and TRBJ1-1; TRBD1 agrees at 7 bases. Germline V lookup: CDR1 LNHNV, CDR2 YYDKDF (reference sequence). V lost 0 bases to trimming and J lost 3 bases; unmatched junction nucleotides: 7. The CDR3 loop spans 16 amino acids. This CDR3 is CATSRDFRGLDTEAFF. CDR3 DNA sequence: TGTGCCACCAGCAGAGATTTTAGGGGGCTGGACACTGAAGCTTTCTTT. Using reference TRBV15 and TRBJ1-1 for the parts outside the CDR3, the full variable domain is DAMVIQNPRYQVTQFGKPVTLSCSQTLNHNVMYWYQQKSSQAPKLLFHYYDKDFNNEADTPDNFQSRRPNTSFCFLDIRSPGLGDTAMYLCATSRDFRGLDTEAFFGQGTRLTVV.

The CDR3: CASSLAKGRGRTGELFF. CDR3 DNA: TGCGCCAGCAGCTTGGCCAAAGGAAGGGGACGTACCGGGGAGCTGTTTTTT. The J gene is TRBJ2-2, the V gene TRBV5-1; perhaps D is TRBD1 or TRBD2 (5 bases each). CDR1 and CDR2 (germline): SGHRS, YFSETQ. This CDR3 has 17 residues. The germline V and J ends were trimmed by 0 bases and 5 bases, with 17 bases remaining between them. Looking up the rest from reference TRBV5-1 and TRBJ2-2 gives the full variable domain: KAGVTQTPRYLIKTRGQQVTLSCSPISGHRSVSWYQQTPGQGLQFLFEYFSETQRNKGNFPGRFSGRQFSNSRSEMNVSTLELGDSALYLCASSLAKGRGRTGELFFGEGSRLTVL.

This clone turned up a few times. The rearrangement links TRBV9 to TRBJ1-6, with TRBD1 as a possible D gene (6 bases). Germline CDR1 is SGDLS and CDR2 is YYNGEE. Trimming took 4 bases from V and 7 from J, leaving 15 bases between them. The CDR3 spans 15 residues. CDR3 protein: CASSQGGSGNSPLHF. DNA for the CDR3: TGTGCCAGCAGCCAAGGGGGTTCGGGGAATTCACCCCTCCACTTT. The full variable domain, with the rest looked up from reference TRBV9 and TRBJ1-6, is DSGVTQTPKHLITATGQRVTLRCSPRSGDLSVYWYQQSLDQGLQFLIQYYNGEERAKGNILERFSAQQFPDLHSELNLSSLELGDSALYFCASSQGGSGNSPLHFGNGTRLTVT.

The chain uses TRBV4-1 and TRBJ1-1; D ambiguous. Germline V gives CDR1 MGHRA, CDR2 YSYEKL. The V and J ends lost 1 base and 1 base respectively, with 7 bases between them. There are 14 residues in the CDR3. The CDR3 coding sequence is TGCGCCAGCAGCCAAGTAGGCGGGAACACTGAAGCTTTCTTT. As protein: CASSQVGGNTEAFF.

The CDR3 loop reads CASSAGLADQYNEQFF. The DNA for the CDR3 is TGTGCCAGCAGCGCGGGACTAGCGGACCAATACAATGAGCAGTTCTTC. This chain joins TRBV7-6 and TRBJ2-1, with 11 bases fitting TRBD2. CDR3 length: 16 residues. Germline loops: CDR1 SGHVS, CDR2 FNYEAQ. V shed 5 bases and J 4 bases; nucleotides not matched to a gene: 7.

The chain has TRBV7-9 and TRBJ2-7; D possibly corresponds to TRBD2 (5 bases). The length of the CDR3 is 16 residues. V was pared by 5 bases and J by 3 bases, with 20 bases between. The germline CDR1 and CDR2 sequences are SEHNR and FQNEAQ (reference sequence). CDR3: CASSPPLGGNRYEQYF. The DNA of the CDR3 is TGTGCCAGCAGCCCCCCCCTAGGAGGTAATCGCTACGAGCAGTACTTC.

The rearrangement joins TRBV10-3 to TRBJ2-3; 8 bases fit TRBD2. Losses at the gene ends were 0 bases for V and 0 bases for J; bases not matched to a gene: 8. Germline V lookup: CDR1 ENHRY, CDR2 SYGVKD. The CDR3 runs to 18 residues. CDR3 sequence reads: CAISESGGAYYSTDTQYF. The CDR3 DNA is TGTGCCATCAGTGAGTCCGGGGGGGCATACTATAGCACAGATACGCAGTATTTT.

The chain uses TRBV6-1 and TRBJ2-7; 11 nucleotides line up with TRBD1. Per the germline V gene, CDR1 is MNHNS and CDR2 is SASEGT. CDR3 size: 15 residues. V was clipped by 6 bases and J by 3 bases; unmatched bases: 7. Here the CDR3 reads CASSDWDRGNYEQYF. In DNA form, the CDR3 reads TGTGCCAGCAGCGATTGGGACAGGGGGAACTACGAGCAGTACTTC.

This chain uses TRBV5-6 with TRBJ1-4; 12 positions match TRBD1. The CDR3 length is 14 residues. Trimming cost V 2 bases and J 10 bases; bases outside gene matches: 3. Looked up from germline, CDR1 is SGHDT and CDR2 is YYEEEE. The CDR3 DNA follows: TGTGCCAGCAGCTTTGGGACAGGGGGCGGAAAACTGTTTTTT. Protein product: CASSFGTGGGKLFF. The full variable domain, with the rest looked up from reference TRBV5-6 and TRBJ1-4, is DAGVTQSPTHLIKTRGQQVTLRCSPKSGHDTVSWYQQALGQGPQFIFQYYEEEERQRGNFPDRFSGHQFPNYSSELNVNALLLGDSALYLCASSFGTGGGKLFFGSGTQLSVL.

V usage is TRBV5-4 and J usage is TRBJ2-1; D possibly corresponds to TRBD2 (6 bases). The CDR3 totals 15 residues. Germline V gene data show CDR1 as SGHNT and CDR2 as YYREEE (reference sequence). The germline V and J ends were trimmed by 7 bases and 0 bases, with 14 bases remaining between them. CDR3 bases: TGTGCCAGCCTGACTAGGATCAGCTCCTACAATGAGCAGTTCTTC. Translation: CASLTRISSYNEQFF.